This entry concerns a single T cell receptor (beta chain). The antigen remains undetermined. A read error may account for a junction end that differs from germline. The same CDR3 also results from other DNA sequences found in this sample. With 60 Vbeta and 13 Jbeta primers, the PCR was carried out. Only in-frame clones appear in the TCRdb table, and some are missing; sequencing was by immunoSEQ multiplex PCR. The sample has 110,000 or so clones, approximately 75% seen once. Per the germline V gene, CDR1 is MNHNY and CDR2 is SVGAGI (reference sequence). The CDR3 runs 14 residues. This sample was taken from a study of cytomegalovirus exposure and HLA in healthy donors. Study conclusions and caveats: Researchers had no immune exposure information except CMV serostatus available.

This chain joins TRBV6-6 and TRBJ1-6, with 7 bases matching TRBD1. This clonotype was obtained from a man aged 50-60 years in good health and CMV-seropositive. The sequencing sample was made of PBMCs. For the CDR3, the DNA is TGTGCCAGCAGTTTGACAGGGATTAATTCCCCCCTCCACTTT. Its protein product is CASSLTGINSPLHF.